This T cell receptor (beta chain) was sequenced during a study of CD8 T cells in ankylosing spondylitis. Study conclusions and caveats: Made up of eight highly homologous variants, a TCR beta motif appeared characteristic of ankylosing spondylitis blood.

The germline gives CDR1 SGHAT, CDR2 FQNNGV. This CDR3 is 16 amino acids long. The V gene lost 4 bases and the J gene lost 1 base, with 16 bases spanning the gap. Note on this clonotype: Its antigen is still unknown.

One entry per CDR3 protein, called by TCRdb with MiXCR from the 5' RACE reads. This table holds some 700,000 distinct CDR3 sequences, under 20% found once. Sequencing was carried out using blood, either unsorted or a sorted T cell fraction (not recorded which). The origin of this receptor is a male donor with ankylosing spondylitis. The chain recombines TRBV11-2 with TRBJ2-5; tentatively, D is TRBD1 (5 bases). DNA of the CDR3: TGTGCCAGCAGCTCGTACAGGTTCTTAACCCAAGAGACCCAGTACTTC. Translating gives CASSSYRFLTQETQYF.